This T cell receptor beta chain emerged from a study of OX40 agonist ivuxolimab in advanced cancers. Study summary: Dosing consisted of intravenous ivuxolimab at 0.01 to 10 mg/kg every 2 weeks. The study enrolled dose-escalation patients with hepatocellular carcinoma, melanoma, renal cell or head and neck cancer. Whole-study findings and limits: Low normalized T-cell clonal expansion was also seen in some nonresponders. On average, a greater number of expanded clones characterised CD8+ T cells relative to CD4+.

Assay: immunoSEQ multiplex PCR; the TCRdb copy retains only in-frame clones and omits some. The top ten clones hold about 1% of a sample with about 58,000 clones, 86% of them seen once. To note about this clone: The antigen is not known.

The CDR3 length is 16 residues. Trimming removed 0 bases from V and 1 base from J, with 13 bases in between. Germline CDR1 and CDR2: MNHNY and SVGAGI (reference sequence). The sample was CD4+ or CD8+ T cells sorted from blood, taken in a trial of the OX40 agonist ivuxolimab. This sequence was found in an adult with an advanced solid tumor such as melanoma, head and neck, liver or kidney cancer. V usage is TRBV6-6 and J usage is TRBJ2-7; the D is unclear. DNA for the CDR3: TGTGCCAGCAGTTACTCGAGAGACTCGGTGTCCTACGAGCAGTACTTC. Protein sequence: CASSYSRDSVSYEQYF.